The 5 T cell receptor beta chains presented below share a single source sample, sequenced in a study of T cells after yellow fever vaccination. TCRdb re-analysed the 5' RACE reads in MiXCR, keeping a single row per CDR3 protein. Of fewer than 350,000 distinct CDR3 sequences listed, approximately 3.9% are singletons. The input for sequencing was PBMCs, taken on the day of the yellow fever booster vaccination. Source of these receptors: a man between 18 and 35 years old who received the YFV17D yellow fever vaccine.

This sequence joins TRBV6-5 and TRBJ1-3, with 8 bases fitting TRBD1. The J segment lost 3 bases and the V segment lost 6 bases, leaving 10 bases of the junction unmatched. The germline V gene encodes CDR1 MNHEY and CDR2 SVGAGI. The CDR3 is 16 residues long. Here the CDR3 reads CASSPLTGAVGNTIYF. The CDR3 region has the DNA TGTGCCAGCAGCCCATTGACAGGGGCTGTTGGAAACACCATATATTTT.

This clonotype was recorded a few times. The chain joins TRBV6-5 to TRBJ2-4; D remains ambiguous. CDR1 is MNHEY and CDR2 is SVGAGI in the germline V gene. The V gene lost 4 bases and the J gene lost 2 bases, with 6 bases spanning the gap. This CDR3 is built from 13 residues. CDR3 coding DNA: TGTGCCAGCAGTTTGAGTACCAAAAACATTCAGTACTTC. As protein: CASSLSTKNIQYF.

This clonotype was recorded a few times. The chain recombines TRBV5-1 with TRBJ1-2, with D possibly matching TRBD1 (6 bases). Germline CDR1 is SGHRS and CDR2 is YFSETQ. The CDR3 length is 15 residues. Trimming took off 0 bases at V and 3 bases at J, with 12 bases between the two ends. In DNA, the CDR3 is TGCGCCAGCAGCTTGGAAGGGGGGCGCGACTATGGCTACACCTTC. Its translation is CASSLEGGRDYGYTF.

Ten or more counts support this clonotype. The V and J genes are TRBV5-6 and TRBJ2-5; D is ambiguous. The CDR3 is made up of 13 amino acids. V dropped 4 bases and J dropped 3 bases, with 10 bases sitting between them. Germline CDR1 reads SGHDT; CDR2 reads YYEEEE. The DNA of the CDR3 is TGTGCCAGCAGCCCCAGAAGCGAAGAGACCCAGTACTTC. Translation gives CASSPRSEETQYF.

As DNA, the CDR3 is TGCAGTGCTAGAGATCCTTACGGAGTCCTAGGCAATCAGCCCCAGCATTTT. It codes for CSARDPYGVLGNQPQHF. The V and J genes are TRBV20-1 and TRBJ1-5; D gene uncertain. V lost 0 bases, J lost 2 bases, and 17 bases lay in between. This CDR3 region has 17 residues. The germline CDR1 and CDR2 sequences are DFQATT and SNEGSKA (reference sequence).